This T cell receptor (beta chain) was recorded in a study of T cell repertoires in cytomegalovirus infection. Study summary: Matching HLA type and CMV infection were both indicated by public TCR beta signatures. Study outcomes and limitations: CMV carriers with the relevant HLA were identified by cumulative public TCR beta family frequency. Clonotype analysis showed dominance of the ex vivo response by HLA-C-restricted CMV-specific TCR beta clonotypes.

Trimming stripped 6 bases from V and 5 bases from J, with 22 bases between. This CDR3 is built from 16 residues. Germline V gene lookup returns CDR1 SGHTA and CDR2 FQGNSA. Using its own MiXCR run on the reads, TCRdb lists one record per CDR3 protein. The table records fewer than 200,000 distinct CDR3 sequences, under 25% of them present only once. There are many counts of this clonotype. Its specificity is not known. This receptor was obtained from a human donor in good health (CMV status not recorded). Some clones in this sample may be carry-over from other donors' samples. The sample comprised PBMCs. V and J are TRBV7-2 and TRBJ2-5; TRBD1 might be the D (6 bases). The CDR3 reads CASSHTGPSQGETQYF. In DNA form, the CDR3 reads TGTGCCAGCAGTCATACTGGACCGTCGCAGGGGGAGACCCAGTACTTC.